The rows below give T cell receptor beta chains drawn from one sample of a study of blood T cell repertoires in COVID-19. TCRdb keeps only in-frame clones here, not all; method: immunoSEQ multiplex PCR. The sample yields about 140,000 clones, roughly four fifths seen once. Input material: peripheral blood. The receptors derive from a human donor in a cohort sampled during active COVID-19. The CDR3 runs from the conserved cysteine through the conserved F or W. The D gene is left open where the match is weak. Where a row states a size, it is once, few, many or the class of an expanded clone; other rows omit it.

>.|TRBJ1-3|TRBV6-5|.
TGTGCCAGCAGACCCCGAGGCTCTGGAAACACCATATATTTT
CASRPRGSGNTIYF
>.|TRBJ2-7|TRBV4-1|.
TGCGCCAGCAGCCAAGCGGGAGTGGGGTACGAGCAGTACTTC
CASSQAGVGYEQYF
>once|TRBJ2-1|TRBV3-1/TRBV3-2|TRBD1
TGTGCCAGCAGCCTTTCCGGGACAGGGGGTAATGAGCAGTTCTTC
CASSLSGTGGNEQFF
>.|TRBJ2-7|TRBV7-9|.
TGTGCCAGCAGCCCAGGGTCCTACGAGCAGTACTTC
CASSPGSYEQYF
>.|TRBJ2-7|TRBV6-5|TRBD1
TGTGCCAGCAGGAAGGCGGGGGACAGGGGCAACGAGCAGTACTTC
CASRKAGDRGNEQYF
>.|TRBJ2-7|TRBV7-3|TRBD1
TGTGCCAGCAGCTTTGGGACAGGTTCCACCTACGAGCAGTACTTC
CASSFGTGSTYEQYF
>.|TRBJ1-5|TRBV19|.
TGTGCCAGTAGTATTTTCCGGAGCAATCAGCCCCAGCATTTT
CASSIFRSNQPQHF
>.|TRBJ1-4|TRBV15|.
TGTGCCACCAGCAGAGATCGGGGGACGCGGGATGAAAAACTGTTTTTT
CATSRDRGTRDEKLFF
>.|TRBJ2-1|TRBV18|TRBD1
TGTGCCAGCTCACCACCCGTGGGACAGGCCCTTGAGCAGTTCTTC
CASSPPVGQALEQFF
>.|TRBJ1-2|TRBV28|.
TGTGCCAGCAGTTCGGTATATGGCTACACCTTC
CASSSVYGYTF
>once|TRBJ2-7|TRBV2|.
TGTGCCAGCAGTGAAGACACTAGTGCCTACGAGCAGTACTTC
CASSEDTSAYEQYF